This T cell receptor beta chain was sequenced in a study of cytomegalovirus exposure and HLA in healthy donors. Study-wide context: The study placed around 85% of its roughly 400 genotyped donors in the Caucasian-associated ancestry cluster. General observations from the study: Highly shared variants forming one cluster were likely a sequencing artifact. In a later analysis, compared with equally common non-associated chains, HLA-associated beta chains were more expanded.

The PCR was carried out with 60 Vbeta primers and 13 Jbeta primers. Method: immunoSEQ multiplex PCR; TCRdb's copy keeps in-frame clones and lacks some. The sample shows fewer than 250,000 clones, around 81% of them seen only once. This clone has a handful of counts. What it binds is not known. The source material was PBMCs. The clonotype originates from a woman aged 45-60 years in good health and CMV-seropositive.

The CDR3 reads CASSYRDRAPYEQYF. The CDR3 region has the DNA TGTGCCAGTAGCTACCGGGACAGGGCACCCTACGAGCAGTACTTC. This chain uses TRBV19 with TRBJ2-7; 9 positions match TRBD1. After removal of 6 bases from V and 2 bases from J, the junction contained 8 bases not matched to a gene. The CDR3 length is 15 residues. In germline, CDR1 is LNHDA, CDR2 SQIVND (reference sequence).